A selection of T cell receptor beta chains follows, all from one sample in a study of T cell responses to AZD1222 COVID-19 vaccine. Libraries were prepared by immunoSEQ multiplex PCR; TCRdb keeps only in-frame clonotypes and omits some of them. In the table there are approximately 94,000 clones, about nine tenths of which are singletons. The material was peripheral blood, obtained on day 0 of AZD1222 vaccination. The receptor set was obtained from an adult in good health. Both conserved end residues are part of each CDR3. A D gene is named only where the DNA matches it firmly. Rows may omit the clone size; those that give it use once, few, many or a size class.

DNA: TGTGCCAGCAGTTACTCCTATCGCGGGAGGAGGAGTGCGAGGGGCACAGATACGCAGTATTTT; CDR3: CASSYSYRGRRSARGTDTQYF; V: TRBV6-2/TRBV6-3; J: TRBJ2-3; D: TRBD2; size: -
DNA: TGCGCCAGCAGCCAAGATGAGGGGGGAAACACTGAAGCTTTCTTT; CDR3: CASSQDEGGNTEAFF; V: TRBV4-1; J: TRBJ1-1; D: -; size: -
DNA: TGTGCCAGCAGTACCATGAACACTGAAGCTTTCTTT; CDR3: CASSTMNTEAFF; V: TRBV6-7; J: TRBJ1-1; D: -; size: -
DNA: TGTGCCGTCGGCGGGGGGCAGTCAGATACGCAGTATTTT; CDR3: CAVGGGQSDTQYF; V: TRBV24-1; J: TRBJ2-3; D: TRBD2; size: once
DNA: TGTGCCAGCAAGCCGGGAGGGGGGGCAGATACGCAGTATTTT; CDR3: CASKPGGGADTQYF; V: TRBV2; J: TRBJ2-3; D: TRBD2; size: once
DNA: TGTGCCAGCAGTTTTTGGGGCAGCGGGGAGCTGTTTTTT; CDR3: CASSFWGSGELFF; V: TRBV12-3/TRBV12-4; J: TRBJ2-2; D: -; size: -
DNA: TGTGCCAGCAGGGGAGGCGGCGGGGCGAGCTCCTACGAGCAGTACTTC; CDR3: CASRGGGGASSYEQYF; V: TRBV3-1/TRBV3-2; J: TRBJ2-7; D: -; size: -
DNA: TGTGCCAGCAGCGTCGATAGCGGGCTCCCCTACGAGCAGTACTTC; CDR3: CASSVDSGLPYEQYF; V: TRBV9; J: TRBJ2-7; D: TRBD2; size: -
DNA: TGTGCCAGCAGTGAAGGGAGCCAGATGAATCAGCCCCAGCATTTT; CDR3: CASSEGSQMNQPQHF; V: TRBV6-1; J: TRBJ1-5; D: -; size: -
DNA: TGTGCCAGCAGGACAGGGGCTCAGCCCCAGCATTTT; CDR3: CASRTGAQPQHF; V: TRBV12-3/TRBV12-4; J: TRBJ1-5; D: TRBD1; size: -
DNA: TGTGCCAGCAGCCCCGGGGACTTCGATTACGAGCAGTACTTC; CDR3: CASSPGDFDYEQYF; V: TRBV7-8; J: TRBJ2-7; D: -; size: -
DNA: TGTGCCAGCAGTTTAGGGGGGGCGCGGGGCTACACCTTC; CDR3: CASSLGGARGYTF; V: TRBV28; J: TRBJ1-2; D: -; size: -
DNA: TGTGCCAGCCGACCCATGAAGCGGGAGGGAAGCTCCTACAATGAGCAGTTCTTC; CDR3: CASRPMKREGSSYNEQFF; V: TRBV11-2; J: TRBJ2-1; D: TRBD2; size: -
DNA: TGTGCCAGCAGCCATAGCGGGAGCTCCTACGAGCAGTACTTC; CDR3: CASSHSGSSYEQYF; V: TRBV3-1/TRBV3-2; J: TRBJ2-7; D: TRBD2; size: -
DNA: TGTGCCAGCAGTCCAGGCCGGGACAGGGGGCGATTTAGCGGGAGAAACACCGGGGAGCTGTTTTTT; CDR3: CASSPGRDRGRFSGRNTGELFF; V: TRBV28; J: TRBJ2-2; D: TRBD1; size: -
DNA: TGTGCCAGCAGCCCCAACATTGCCCCAGAAGCTTTCTTT; CDR3: CASSPNIAPEAFF; V: TRBV7-9; J: TRBJ1-1; D: -; size: -
DNA: TGCAGCGTTGGAGGGAGCACTGAAGCTTTCTTT; CDR3: CSVGGSTEAFF; V: TRBV29-1; J: TRBJ1-1; D: -; size: -
DNA: TGCGCCAGCAGCCAAGTGTCCCCGGGAGTTGGCAATCAGCCCCAGCATTTT; CDR3: CASSQVSPGVGNQPQHF; V: TRBV4-1; J: TRBJ1-5; D: -; size: -
DNA: TGTGCCAGCAGTTTCGCCGTCGGAATGGGCTATGGCTACACCTTC; CDR3: CASSFAVGMGYGYTF; V: TRBV27; J: TRBJ1-2; D: -; size: -
DNA: TGTGCCACGTCAACTAGCGGCGGCTACGAGCAGTACTTC; CDR3: CATSTSGGYEQYF; V: TRBV19; J: TRBJ2-7; D: TRBD2; size: -
DNA: TGTGCCAGCAGCAATCCGCCGGGACGCGCGAATTCAGATACGCAGTATTTT; CDR3: CASSNPPGRANSDTQYF; V: TRBV7-9; J: TRBJ2-3; D: -; size: -
DNA: TGTGCCAGCGTAAACAGGGCTTTCGGCTACACCTTC; CDR3: CASVNRAFGYTF; V: TRBV6-6; J: TRBJ1-2; D: -; size: -
DNA: TGTGCCAGCAGCTTGGCCCCGTGGGTCGAGCAGTACTTC; CDR3: CASSLAPWVEQYF; V: TRBV7-9; J: TRBJ2-7; D: -; size: once
DNA: TGTGCCAGCCAGGGACAGGGTTGGTCCTACGAGCAGTACTTC; CDR3: CASQGQGWSYEQYF; V: TRBV18; J: TRBJ2-7; D: TRBD1; size: -
DNA: TGTGCCAGTAGTAGGAACTGGATCTATGGCTACACCTTC; CDR3: CASSRNWIYGYTF; V: TRBV19; J: TRBJ1-2; D: -; size: -
DNA: TGTGCCAGCAGTTACTCCGGGCTCAGCAGATACGAGCAGTACTTC; CDR3: CASSYSGLSRYEQYF; V: TRBV6-5; J: TRBJ2-7; D: -; size: -
DNA: TGTGCCAGCAGCTTAGATCTGCGGGGTCACGAGCAGTACTTC; CDR3: CASSLDLRGHEQYF; V: TRBV11-2; J: TRBJ2-7; D: -; size: -
DNA: TGTGCCAGCAGCCAGGGGACAGGGCTGCCCTACGAGCAGTACTTC; CDR3: CASSQGTGLPYEQYF; V: TRBV3-1/TRBV3-2; J: TRBJ2-7; D: TRBD1; size: -
DNA: TGTGCCAGTAGTGCGACTAGCGGGAGCACGGATACGCAGTATTTT; CDR3: CASSATSGSTDTQYF; V: TRBV19; J: TRBJ2-3; D: TRBD2; size: -
DNA: TGTGCCAGCAGCCAAATGGTCCCGAGCAACAAGGCGGGTGAGCAGTACTTC; CDR3: CASSQMVPSNKAGEQYF; V: TRBV3-1/TRBV3-2; J: TRBJ2-7; D: -; size: -
DNA: TGTGCCAGCAGCCGGGAGGACGTGCCGGGGGGCCCACAAGAGACCCAGTACTTC; CDR3: CASSREDVPGGPQETQYF; V: TRBV4-2; J: TRBJ2-5; D: -; size: -
DNA: TGTGCCAGCTCTCCCCATGGAGGGACCTACGAGCAGTACTTC; CDR3: CASSPHGGTYEQYF; V: TRBV19; J: TRBJ2-7; D: -; size: -
DNA: TGTGCCAGCAGTTACCAGGGGACAGGGATCTCACCCCTCCACTTT; CDR3: CASSYQGTGISPLHF; V: TRBV6-5; J: TRBJ1-6; D: TRBD1; size: -
DNA: TGTGCCAGCAGCGCGGTAGGGTCATCTAAATCCTCCGGGGAGCTGTTTTTT; CDR3: CASSAVGSSKSSGELFF; V: TRBV9; J: TRBJ2-2; D: -; size: few
DNA: TGTGCCAGCAGCTCCTCCCCCTACGAGCAGTACTTC; CDR3: CASSSSPYEQYF; V: TRBV7-8; J: TRBJ2-7; D: -; size: -
DNA: TGTGCCAGCAGCCCCCTGGCGGGAGGATTTATAGAGACCCAGTACTTC; CDR3: CASSPLAGGFIETQYF; V: TRBV7-9; J: TRBJ2-5; D: TRBD2; size: once
DNA: TGTGCCACCAGTGACTGGAGACGGGACAATGAGCAGTTCTTC; CDR3: CATSDWRRDNEQFF; V: TRBV24-1; J: TRBJ2-1; D: -; size: -
DNA: TGTGCCACCAGTGACAGAAACCGGGCCTACGAGCAGTACTTC; CDR3: CATSDRNRAYEQYF; V: TRBV24-1; J: TRBJ2-7; D: -; size: once
DNA: TGTGCCAGTAGTCCAGACGGACTAGCGGACTCCTACGAGCAGTACTTC; CDR3: CASSPDGLADSYEQYF; V: TRBV19; J: TRBJ2-7; D: TRBD2; size: -
DNA: TGTGCCACAACCTCCGCCGGGAGATTCACAGATACGCAGTATTTT; CDR3: CATTSAGRFTDTQYF; V: TRBV10-3; J: TRBJ2-3; D: -; size: -
DNA: TGCGCCAGCAGCCAAGATGAAGGGGGGTACAATGAGCAGTTCTTC; CDR3: CASSQDEGGYNEQFF; V: TRBV4-3; J: TRBJ2-1; D: -; size: -
DNA: TGTGCCAGCAGTCCGGACAGGTATCCGTACTTC; CDR3: CASSPDRYPYF; V: TRBV28; J: TRBJ2-7; D: TRBD1; size: -
DNA: TGTGCCAGCAGCTTACACGGGGGGGCCTACGAGCAGTACTTC; CDR3: CASSLHGGAYEQYF; V: TRBV7-3; J: TRBJ2-7; D: TRBD2; size: -
DNA: TGTGCCAGCGAATGGGGGAAGGACTATGGCTACACCTTC; CDR3: CASEWGKDYGYTF; V: TRBV6-5; J: TRBJ1-2; D: -; size: -